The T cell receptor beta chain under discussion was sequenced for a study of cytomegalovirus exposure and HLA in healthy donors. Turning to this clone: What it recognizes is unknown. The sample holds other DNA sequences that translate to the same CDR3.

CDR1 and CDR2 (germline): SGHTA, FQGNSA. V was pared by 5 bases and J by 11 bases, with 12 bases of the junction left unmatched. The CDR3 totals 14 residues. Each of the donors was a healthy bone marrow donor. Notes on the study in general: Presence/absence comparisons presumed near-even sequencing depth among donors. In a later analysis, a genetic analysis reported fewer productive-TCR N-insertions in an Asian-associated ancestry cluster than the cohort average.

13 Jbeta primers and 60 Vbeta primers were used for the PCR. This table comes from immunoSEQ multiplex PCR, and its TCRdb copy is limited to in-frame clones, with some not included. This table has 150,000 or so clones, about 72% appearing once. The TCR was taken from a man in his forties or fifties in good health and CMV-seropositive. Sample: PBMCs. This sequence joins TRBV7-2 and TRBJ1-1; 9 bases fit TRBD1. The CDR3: CASSKTGGAADAFF. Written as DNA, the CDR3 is TGTGCCAGCAGCAAAACAGGGGGCGCAGCCGACGCTTTCTTT.